This T cell receptor beta chain is from a study of blood T cell repertoires in COVID-19. The V gene's germline CDR1 is SGHNT and CDR2 YYREEE (reference sequence). This CDR3 is built from 16 residues. With 0 bases clipped from V and 5 bases from J, the junction kept 3 bases outside the gene matches. Assay: immunoSEQ multiplex PCR; the TCRdb copy retains only in-frame clones and omits some. The sample has hundreds of thousands of clones, around 90% seen once; the top ten hold roughly 3.5%. This receptor was identified in a woman aged 18 to 35 who had recovered from COVID-19. Sequencing was performed on peripheral blood. This chain uses TRBV5-4 with TRBJ2-1; 12 bases map to TRBD2. The DNA for the CDR3 is TGTGCCAGCAGCTTGGCCCGACTAGCGGGAGACAATGAGCAGTTCTTC. This encodes CASSLARLAGDNEQFF.